The 11 T cell receptor beta chains below were found in one sample sequenced in a study of neurological immune-mediated disorders. Each CDR3 protein is one row after TCRdb ran MiXCR on the 5' RACE reads. Of 20,000 or so distinct CDR3 sequences in the sample, about 10% were seen once. Sequenced input: CD8+ T cells from blood. The receptors stem from a woman aged 45 to 65 in good health.

This clonotype was picked up many times. This rearrangement joins TRBV27 to TRBJ2-1; D gene uncertain. The CDR3 runs 12 residues. V lost 10 bases and J lost 6, with 13 bases in between. The V gene's germline CDR1 is MNHEY and CDR2 SMNVEV (reference sequence). CDR3 residues: CATLGGVNEQFF. The CDR3, as DNA: TGTGCCACCCTAGGTGGGGTCAATGAGCAGTTCTTC.

Ten or more counts support this clonotype. The chain couples TRBV30 to TRBJ1-5; the D is unclear. Trimming took off 0 bases at V and 5 bases at J, with 17 bases between the two ends. Germline assignment: CDR1 GTSNPN and CDR2 SVGIG (reference sequence). This CDR3 is 16 amino acids long. The CDR3 coding sequence is TGTGCCTGGAGTGTACGCTGGCCCCAGGAGGATCAGCCCCAGCATTTT. Translation: CAWSVRWPQEDQPQHF.

This clonotype was seen many times. CDR3: CASSARNEQYF. DNA of the CDR3: TGTGCCAGCAGCGCAAGGAACGAGCAGTACTTC. This chain connects TRBV11-2 to TRBJ2-7, with D hard to call. Germline V CDR1 and CDR2: SGHAT, FQNNGV. The length of the CDR3 is 11 residues. Trimming pared 5 bases from V and 5 bases from J, leaving 7 bases between.

This clonotype is classed as medium-sized. V and J are TRBV12-3 or TRBV12-4 and TRBJ2-1; 11 bases agree with TRBD2. With V trimmed by 8 bases and J by 4 bases, 10 bases remained unmatched. This CDR3 has 16 amino acids. The CDR3 region is CASRNGGLAVYNEQFF. The CDR3 DNA reads TGTGCCAGCCGAAACGGGGGACTAGCGGTGTACAATGAGCAGTTCTTC.

This clonotype was recorded at least ten times. The rearrangement links TRBV4-1 to TRBJ1-6; tentatively, D is TRBD1 (5 bases). The CDR3 contains 12 residues. Trimming removed 3 bases from V and 10 bases from J, with 7 bases in between. From germline, CDR1 is MGHRA and CDR2 YSYEKL. CDR3: CASSQGGSPLHF. CDR3 nucleotide sequence: TGCGCCAGCAGCCAGGGGGGGTCACCCCTCCACTTT.

A word on this clonotype: A much larger clone sits a single nucleotide away, making a read error possible. The chain is built from TRBV7-3 and TRBJ2-3; no reliable D call. The V end lost 1 base, the J end lost 2 bases, and 7 bases lay between the germline ends. The CDR3 sequence is 14 residues long. CDR1 SGHTA and CDR2 FQGTGA come from the germline V gene. The CDR3 nucleotides read TGTGCCAGCAGCTTAAATATCGACACAGATACGCAGTATTTT. Its protein product is CASSLNIDTDTQYF.

This clonotype has a count of ten or more. The rearrangement joins TRBV5-1 to TRBJ2-1, with 12 bases matching TRBD2. The germline CDR1 and CDR2 sequences are SGHRS and YFSETQ. This CDR3 is 17 amino acids long. V trimming: 4 bases; J trimming: 10 bases; junction bases outside the gene matches: 15. The CDR3 here is CASSAGLSSGGAVEQFF. The CDR3 DNA reads TGCGCCAGCAGCGCCGGGTTGTCTAGCGGGGGGGCCGTCGAGCAGTTCTTC.

This clonotype has a count of ten or more. V gene TRBV7-2 combines with J gene TRBJ2-7; 14 bases align to TRBD2. CDR3 length: 18 residues. The germline gives CDR1 SGHTA, CDR2 FQGNSA. V lost 2 bases and J lost 2; bases outside the gene matches: 8. Here the CDR3 DNA reads TGTGCCAGCAGCTTATTTGGGACTAGCGGGAGTAATGCCTACGAGCAGTACTTC. Translation: CASSLFGTSGSNAYEQYF.

The chain employs TRBV7-3 and TRBJ2-1; TRBD2 matches 11 bases. The V segment lost 5 bases and the J segment 9 bases; nucleotides outside the gene matches: 15. Germline V gives CDR1 SGHTA, CDR2 FQGTGA. The CDR3 covers 17 residues. CDR3 region: CASSPHGGSGGVGEQFF. The CDR3 nucleotides are TGTGCCAGCAGCCCTCACGGGGGTAGCGGGGGGGTAGGTGAGCAGTTCTTC.

This clonotype was observed at least ten times. The chain uses TRBV28 and TRBJ2-1; TRBD1 matches 10 bases. The V gene end was trimmed by 5 bases and the J gene end by 6 bases; junction bases not matched to a gene: 10. The CDR3 runs to 16 residues. The V gene's germline CDR1 is MDHEN and CDR2 SYDVKM. This CDR3 is CASSPPGTGASNEQFF. DNA of the CDR3: TGTGCCAGCAGTCCTCCCGGGACAGGGGCCTCCAATGAGCAGTTCTTC.

This clonotype was observed at least ten times. CDR3: CASHQGTPPYEQYF. The CDR3 DNA follows: TGTGCCTCCCACCAGGGGACACCTCCCTACGAGCAGTACTTC. The chain recombines TRBV7-9 with TRBJ2-7; tentative D call: TRBD1 (6 bases). The CDR3 sequence is 14 residues long. Germline V gives CDR1 SEHNR, CDR2 FQNEAQ (reference sequence). Trimming took off 11 bases at V and 2 bases at J, with 19 bases between the two ends.